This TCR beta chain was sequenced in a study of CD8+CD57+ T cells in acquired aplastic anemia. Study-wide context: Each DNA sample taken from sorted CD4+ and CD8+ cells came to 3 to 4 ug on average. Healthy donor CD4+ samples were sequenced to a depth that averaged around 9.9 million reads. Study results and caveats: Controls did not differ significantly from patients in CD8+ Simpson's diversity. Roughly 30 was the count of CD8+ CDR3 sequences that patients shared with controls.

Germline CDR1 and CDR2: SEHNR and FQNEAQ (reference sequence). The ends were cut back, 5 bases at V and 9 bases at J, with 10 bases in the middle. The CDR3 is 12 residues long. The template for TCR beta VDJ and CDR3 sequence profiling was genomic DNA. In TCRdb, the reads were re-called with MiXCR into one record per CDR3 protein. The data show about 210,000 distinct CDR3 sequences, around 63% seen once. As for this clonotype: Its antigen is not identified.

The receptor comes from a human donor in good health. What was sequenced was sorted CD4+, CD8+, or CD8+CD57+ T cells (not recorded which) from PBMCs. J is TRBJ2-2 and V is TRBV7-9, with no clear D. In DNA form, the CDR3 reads TGTGCCAGCAGCCTCATATCCAGGGAGCTGTTTTTT. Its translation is CASSLISRELFF.